The rows below give T cell receptor beta chains drawn from one sample of a study of blood T cell repertoires in COVID-19. Produced via immunoSEQ multiplex PCR; TCRdb's table is partial and in-frame only. The data show 190,000 or so clones, 85% to 90% seen once. The sample was PBMCs or T cells enriched from blood (not recorded which). These receptors all come from a man aged 25-40 years who had recovered from COVID-19. Each CDR3 is given with its conserved first and last residue. A D gene is named only where the DNA matches it firmly. Not all rows give a size; the values are once, few, many and, for expanded clones, a class.

.	.	TRBV6-2/TRBV6-3	TRBJ1-1	CASSPTGPNTEAFF	TGTGCCAGCAGCCCCACAGGGCCGAACACTGAAGCTTTCTTT
.	.	TRBV10-3	TRBJ1-1	CAISESRDWAFF	TGTGCCATCAGTGAGTCTCGGGACTGGGCTTTCTTT
TRBD1	.	TRBV9	TRBJ2-7	CASSVGSRQGYYEQYF	TGTGCCAGCAGCGTAGGGTCGCGACAGGGCTACTACGAGCAGTACTTC
TRBD2	.	TRBV19	TRBJ2-5	CASGLAGVKETQYF	TGTGCCAGCGGACTAGCGGGAGTCAAGGAGACCCAGTACTTC
TRBD2	.	TRBV29-1	TRBJ2-3	CSVKRTSGGAGTDTQYF	TGCAGCGTGAAGCGGACTAGCGGGGGGGCCGGGACAGATACGCAGTATTTT
.	.	TRBV2	TRBJ2-7	CASSEVGRGFDEQYF	TGTGCCAGCAGTGAAGTGGGAAGAGGGTTCGACGAGCAGTACTTC
TRBD1	once	TRBV13	TRBJ1-2	CASSLGTGGTGYTF	TGTGCCAGCAGCTTGGGGACAGGGGGGACTGGCTACACCTTC
TRBD1	once	TRBV7-2	TRBJ2-7	CASSLEVQGAHEQYF	TGTGCCAGCAGCTTAGAGGTACAGGGGGCCCACGAGCAGTACTTC
TRBD1	.	TRBV10-1	TRBJ2-7	CASSDGTGGLQYF	TGCGCCAGCAGTGACGGGACAGGGGGCTTGCAGTACTTC
TRBD1	.	TRBV7-2	TRBJ2-3	CASSDRGYTDTQYF	TGTGCCAGCAGCGACAGGGGTTACACAGATACGCAGTATTTT
.	.	TRBV27	TRBJ2-5	CASSLSLAQETQYF	TGTGCCAGCAGTTTATCCCTAGCCCAAGAGACCCAGTACTTC
.	.	TRBV4-2	TRBJ2-1	CASSQAGSPSSYNEQFF	TGTGCCAGCAGCCAAGCAGGGTCTCCGAGCTCCTACAATGAGCAGTTCTTC
.	.	TRBV7-2	TRBJ2-5	CATIPVGGETQYF	TGTGCCACCATCCCCGTGGGCGGGGAGACCCAGTACTTC
.	.	TRBV7-2	TRBJ2-5	CASSRTWGQETQYF	TGTGCCAGCAGCCGGACATGGGGCCAAGAGACCCAGTACTTC
.	few	TRBV5-5	TRBJ1-2	CASSTGTSALGGYTF	TGTGCCAGCAGCACCGGGACATCCGCCCTTGGTGGCTACACCTTC
.	.	TRBV9	TRBJ1-1	CASSVADFTEAFF	TGTGCCAGCAGCGTAGCAGATTTCACTGAAGCTTTCTTT
.	once	TRBV19	TRBJ1-2	CASSIGAAGYTF	TGTGCCAGTAGTATAGGGGCTGCAGGCTACACCTTC
.	once	TRBV30	TRBJ2-6	CAWSVMASSSGANVLTF	TGTGCCTGGAGTGTGATGGCATCTTCCTCTGGGGCCAACGTCCTGACTTTC
.	few	TRBV5-4	TRBJ1-1	CASRVGGSTEAFF	TGTGCCAGCAGGGTGGGGGGTTCGACTGAAGCTTTCTTT
TRBD1	.	TRBV7-2	TRBJ2-5	CANARGRAETQYF	TGTGCCAACGCAAGGGGGCGCGCAGAGACCCAGTACTTC
TRBD1	few	TRBV19	TRBJ1-5	CASSTGQLREPQHF	TGTGCCAGTAGTACGGGACAGCTACGAGAGCCCCAGCATTTT
.	.	TRBV27	TRBJ1-6	CASSLSISYSSYNSPLHF	TGTGCCAGCAGTTTATCGATAAGCTACAGCTCCTATAATTCACCCCTCCACTTT
.	.	TRBV5-1	TRBJ2-1	CASSSDIFSYNEQFF	TGCGCCAGCAGCTCGGACATATTCTCCTACAATGAGCAGTTCTTC
TRBD2	.	TRBV4-1	TRBJ2-5	CASRAIGGAAKTQYF	TGCGCCAGCAGAGCAATCGGGGGGGCCGCCAAGACCCAGTACTTC
TRBD2	.	TRBV29-1	TRBJ2-1	CSAGSGSIFF	TGCAGCGCTGGAAGCGGGAGCATATTCTTC
TRBD1	.	TRBV18	TRBJ2-2	CASSPLGTGGPNTGELFF	TGTGCCAGCTCACCACTTGGGACAGGGGGTCCGAACACCGGGGAGCTGTTTTTT
TRBD1	.	TRBV4-3	TRBJ1-2	CASSQPGQGGRGYTF	TGCGCCAGCAGCCAACCGGGACAGGGTGGTCGTGGCTACACCTTC
TRBD1	.	TRBV7-2	TRBJ2-1	CASSLDLWGQGREQFF	TGTGCCAGCAGCTTAGATCTGTGGGGACAGGGACGGGAGCAGTTCTTC
.	.	TRBV19	TRBJ1-2	CASSVTGYGYTF	TGTGCCAGTAGTGTGACGGGCTATGGCTACACCTTC
.	.	TRBV30	TRBJ1-6	CAWTSLRFDSPLHF	TGTGCCTGGACCTCCCTACGGTTTGATTCACCCCTCCACTTT
.	.	TRBV30	TRBJ1-2	CAWSVDSNYGYTF	TGTGCCTGGAGTGTTGACAGTAACTATGGCTACACCTTC
TRBD1	.	TRBV10-3	TRBJ1-5	CAIGDRGSNQPQHF	TGTGCCATCGGTGACAGGGGTAGCAATCAGCCCCAGCATTTT
TRBD1	.	TRBV5-1	TRBJ2-7	CASSWRPGQGYYEQYF	TGCGCCAGCAGCTGGAGACCGGGACAGGGATACTACGAGCAGTACTTC
TRBD1	.	TRBV18	TRBJ1-2	CASSPPRDRGGYTF	TGTGCCAGCTCACCACCCCGGGACAGGGGAGGCTACACCTTC
TRBD1	once	TRBV5-1	TRBJ2-5	CASKAQGRGRIQETQYF	TGCGCCAGCAAGGCACAGGGCAGGGGGCGAATACAAGAGACCCAGTACTTC
TRBD1	.	TRBV2	TRBJ2-5	CASRETGGQETQYF	TGTGCCAGCAGGGAGACAGGGGGGCAAGAGACCCAGTACTTC
.	.	TRBV5-5	TRBJ1-1	CASSLGAGNTEAFF	TGTGCCAGCAGCTTGGGGGCAGGGAACACTGAAGCTTTCTTT
.	.	TRBV5-4	TRBJ1-2	CASSRREAGRGGYTF	TGTGCCAGCAGCCGACGGGAGGCGGGACGCGGTGGCTACACCTTC
.	.	TRBV9	TRBJ2-7	CASSPRTLAYEQYF	TGTGCCAGCAGCCCCCGGACACTGGCCTACGAGCAGTACTTC
TRBD2	.	TRBV11-2	TRBJ2-3	CASSFNRLAVTDTQYF	TGTGCCAGCAGCTTTAACCGACTAGCAGTCACAGATACGCAGTATTTT
TRBD2	once	TRBV10-1	TRBJ2-2	CASSGGLAANTGELFF	TGCGCCAGCAGTGGGGGACTAGCTGCGAACACCGGGGAGCTGTTTTTT
TRBD2	.	TRBV9	TRBJ2-5	CASSGVPSGSTKVEETQYF	TGTGCCAGCAGCGGAGTGCCTAGCGGGAGCACAAAAGTAGAAGAGACCCAGTACTTC
.	.	TRBV7-2	TRBJ2-7	CASSSGHSYEQYF	TGTGCCAGCAGCTCGGGACATTCCTACGAGCAGTACTTC
TRBD2	.	TRBV11-2	TRBJ2-7	CASSSLSSGGRNYEQYF	TGTGCCAGCAGCTCCCTTTCCAGCGGGGGCCGAAACTACGAGCAGTACTTC
.	.	TRBV24-1	TRBJ2-1	CATRGTAASYNEQFF	TGTGCCACCAGAGGGACTGCCGCTTCCTACAATGAGCAGTTCTTC
.	.	TRBV4-2	TRBJ2-7	CASSQGSWGQSYEQYF	TGTGCCAGCAGCCAAGGCAGTTGGGGGCAATCCTACGAGCAGTACTTC
.	.	TRBV28	TRBJ1-2	CASSFIQLANYGYTF	TGTGCCAGCAGTTTCATACAGTTAGCTAACTATGGCTACACCTTC
TRBD1	.	TRBV7-9	TRBJ2-1	CASSLRTGEREQFF	TGTGCCAGCAGCCTTCGGACAGGGGAACGTGAGCAGTTCTTC
TRBD2	.	TRBV5-1	TRBJ2-7	CASSRTSGSLSYEQYF	TGCGCCAGCAGCCGGACTAGCGGGAGCTTATCCTACGAGCAGTACTTC
TRBD1	.	TRBV19	TRBJ1-5	CASTKDRGYQPQHF	TGTGCCAGCACAAAAGACAGGGGTTATCAGCCCCAGCATTTT
.	.	TRBV27	TRBJ1-1	CASRPPGSKAFF	TGTGCCAGCAGGCCCCCGGGGAGCAAAGCTTTCTTT
.	.	TRBV27	TRBJ1-2	CASRDRFNYGYTF	TGTGCCAGCAGGGACAGATTTAACTATGGCTACACCTTC
TRBD1	once	TRBV25-1	TRBJ1-2	CASTSRDRVKYGYTF	TGTGCCAGCACCAGCCGGGACAGGGTGAAATATGGCTACACCTTC
.	.	TRBV28	TRBJ2-7	CASSLYGGLSSEQYF	TGTGCCAGCAGTTTATATGGGGGGTTGTCTTCCGAGCAGTACTTC